The TCR beta chain described here comes from a study of T cells expressing NK-cell markers. Study results and caveats: There remained a lack of clarity about HCMV specificity of expanded NKG2C+ T cell clones.

A note on this clonotype: The target antigen is unknown.

CDR3 size: 15 residues. Looked up from germline, CDR1 is SGHRS and CDR2 is YFSETQ. TCR beta cDNA was generated via 5'RACE template switching incorporating UMIs. TCRdb re-called the 5' RACE reads; every CDR3 protein appears as one record, without DNA. In total, the table holds 300,000 to 500,000 distinct CDR3 sequences. The sample taken for sequencing was blood T cells: a sorted CD56 or NKG2C T cell subset, CD4+ or CD8+ T cells, or bulk PBMC T cells (not recorded which). The chain is built from TRBV5-1 and TRBJ2-2; TCRdb's D call, TRBD1, is unchecked because there is no DNA. The sequence was obtained from a woman in her forties or fifties in good health. The CDR3 here is CATERTGGRTGELFF.